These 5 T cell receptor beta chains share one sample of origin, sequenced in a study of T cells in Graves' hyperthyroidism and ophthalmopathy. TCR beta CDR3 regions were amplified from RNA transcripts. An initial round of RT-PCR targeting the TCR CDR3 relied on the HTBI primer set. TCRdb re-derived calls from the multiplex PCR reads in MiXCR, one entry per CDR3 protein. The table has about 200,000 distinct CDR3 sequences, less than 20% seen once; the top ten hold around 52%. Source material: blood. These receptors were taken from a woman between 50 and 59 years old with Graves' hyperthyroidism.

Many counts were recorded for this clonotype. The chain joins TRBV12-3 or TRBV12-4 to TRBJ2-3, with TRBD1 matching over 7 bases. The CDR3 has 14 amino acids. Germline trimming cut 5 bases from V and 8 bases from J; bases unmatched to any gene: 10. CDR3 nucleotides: TGTGCCAGCAGTCTCGACAGGGTCGGGCCTACGCAGTATTTT. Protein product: CASSLDRVGPTQYF.

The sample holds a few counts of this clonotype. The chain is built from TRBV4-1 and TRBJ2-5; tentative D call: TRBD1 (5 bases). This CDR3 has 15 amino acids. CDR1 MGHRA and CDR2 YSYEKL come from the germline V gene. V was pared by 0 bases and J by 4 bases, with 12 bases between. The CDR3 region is CASSQDMGQGETQYF. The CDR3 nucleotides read TGCGCCAGCAGCCAAGATATGGGGCAGGGAGAGACCCAGTACTTC.

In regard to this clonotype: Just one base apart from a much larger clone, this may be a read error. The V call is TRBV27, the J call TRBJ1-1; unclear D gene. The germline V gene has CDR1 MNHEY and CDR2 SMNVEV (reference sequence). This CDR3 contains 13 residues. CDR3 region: CASSLLMGTEALF. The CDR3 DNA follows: TGTGCCAGCAGTTTACTAATGGGCACTGAAGCTCTCTTT.

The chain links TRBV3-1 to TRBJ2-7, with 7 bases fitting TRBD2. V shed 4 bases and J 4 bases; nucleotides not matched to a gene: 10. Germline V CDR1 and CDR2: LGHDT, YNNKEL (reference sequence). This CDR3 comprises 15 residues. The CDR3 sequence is CASSLKGAGTYEQYF. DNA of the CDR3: TGTGCCAGCAGCCTAAAGGGAGCGGGAACGTACGAGCAGTACTTC.

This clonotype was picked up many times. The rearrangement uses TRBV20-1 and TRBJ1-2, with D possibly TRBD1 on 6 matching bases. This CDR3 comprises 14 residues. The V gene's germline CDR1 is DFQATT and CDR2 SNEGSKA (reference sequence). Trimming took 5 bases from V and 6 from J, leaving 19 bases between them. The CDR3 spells CSAPSRGALHGYTF. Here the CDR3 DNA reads TGCAGTGCTCCGAGCCGGGGGGCGCTTCATGGCTACACCTTC.